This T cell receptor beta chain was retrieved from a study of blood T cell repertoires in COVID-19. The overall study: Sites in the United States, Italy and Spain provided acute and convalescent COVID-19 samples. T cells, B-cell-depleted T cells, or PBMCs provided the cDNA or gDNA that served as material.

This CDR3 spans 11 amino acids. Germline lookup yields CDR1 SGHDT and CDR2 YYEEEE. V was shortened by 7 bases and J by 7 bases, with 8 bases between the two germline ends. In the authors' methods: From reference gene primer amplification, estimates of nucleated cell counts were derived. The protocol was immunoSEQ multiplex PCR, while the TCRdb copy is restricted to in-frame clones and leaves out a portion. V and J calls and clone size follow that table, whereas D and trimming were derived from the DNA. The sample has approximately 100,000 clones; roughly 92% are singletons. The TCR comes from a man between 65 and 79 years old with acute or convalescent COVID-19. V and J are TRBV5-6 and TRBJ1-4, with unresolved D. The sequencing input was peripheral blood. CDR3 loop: CASGRGEKLFF. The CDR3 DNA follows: TGTGCCAGCGGGCGGGGTGAAAAACTGTTTTTT. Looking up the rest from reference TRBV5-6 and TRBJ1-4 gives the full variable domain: DAGVTQSPTHLIKTRGQQVTLRCSPKSGHDTVSWYQQALGQGPQFIFQYYEEEERQRGNFPDRFSGHQFPNYSSELNVNALLLGDSALYLCASGRGEKLFFGSGTQLSVL.